The T cell receptor beta chain under discussion was sequenced for a study of shared clonotypes between healthy human individuals. Note on this clone: Its specificity is not known.

The germline CDR1 and CDR2 sequences are KGHSH and LQKENI. V was cut by 2 bases and J by 4 bases, with 16 bases left in between. CDR3 length: 16 residues. Genomic DNA of each subset was evenly split across several immunoSEQ plates. Here immunoSEQ multiplex PCR was the method, and the copy in TCRdb shows in-frame clones only, minus some. The sample contains about 2.5 million clones, 85% to 95% of which appear only once. General study findings and limits: Generally, estimated richness proved larger in naive subsets than it did in memory subsets.

The sample comprised naive CD4+ T cells from PBMCs. As for subset: CD45RA+ positively selected. This TCR derives from a man aged 18 to 35 in good health. Some clones in this sample may be carry-over from other donors' samples. This sequence joins TRBV18 and TRBJ2-3; D is unresolved. The CDR3 sequence is CASSPWANDPPDTQYF. CDR3 nucleotides: TGTGCCAGCTCACCATGGGCTAACGACCCCCCAGATACGCAGTATTTT.